The clone carrying this T cell receptor (beta chain) is a singleton in its sample. The antigen remains undetermined. The use of a sample-barcoded 5' primer and a J-beta primer mix characterized a second PCR of roughly 6 to 12 cycles. Each CDR3 protein is one row after TCRdb ran MiXCR on the 5' RACE reads. This sample carries more than 1.4 million distinct CDR3 sequences, 42% of them seen once, and the ten largest clones take 7.9%. The data stem from a study of blood T cells in healthy people across ages. Whole-study results and caveats: The lack of PBMC sorting stopped any conclusive naive versus antigen-experienced comparison.

The CDR3 is 18 amino acids. Germline V gene data show CDR1 as DFQATT and CDR2 as SNEGSKA (reference sequence). The sequence was obtained from a woman aged 18-35 years in good health. The sequenced sample consisted of blood. This chain connects TRBV20-1 to TRBJ2-1, with 11 bases that match TRBD2. The tail of the sequence fits TRBJ2-7 better, so the J call may be wrong. Here the CDR3 DNA reads TGCAGTGCTATTACAATACGACTAGCGGGGCCCTCCTACAATGAGCAGTACTTC. Its translation is CSAITIRLAGPSYNEQYF.